This T cell receptor beta chain came from a study of blood T cell repertoires in COVID-19. Study context: Spain, Italy and the United States supplied samples that represented acute and convalescent COVID-19. In each case, the material was cDNA or gDNA derived from T cells, B-cell-depleted T cells, or PBMCs.

Per the study methods: Using reference gene primer amplification, nucleated cell counts were estimated. This table comes from immunoSEQ multiplex PCR, and its TCRdb copy is limited to in-frame clones, with some not included. V and J calls and clone size are given by that table; D and trimming were obtained from the DNA. The table records more than 100,000 clones, roughly 79% of them present only once. The V gene end was trimmed by 1 base and the J gene end by 2 bases; junction bases not matched to a gene: 8. The CDR3 is made up of 17 amino acids. Germline V lookup: CDR1 LNHNV, CDR2 YYDKDF (reference sequence).

What was sequenced was peripheral blood. This chain links TRBV15 with TRBJ1-5; 7 bases agree with TRBD1. The source of this sequence is a man in his 70s with acute or convalescent COVID-19. CDR3 DNA sequence: TGTGCCACCAGCAGAGTGGCAGGGGGTTATGGCAATCAGCCCCAGCATTTT. The encoded protein is CATSRVAGGYGNQPQHF.